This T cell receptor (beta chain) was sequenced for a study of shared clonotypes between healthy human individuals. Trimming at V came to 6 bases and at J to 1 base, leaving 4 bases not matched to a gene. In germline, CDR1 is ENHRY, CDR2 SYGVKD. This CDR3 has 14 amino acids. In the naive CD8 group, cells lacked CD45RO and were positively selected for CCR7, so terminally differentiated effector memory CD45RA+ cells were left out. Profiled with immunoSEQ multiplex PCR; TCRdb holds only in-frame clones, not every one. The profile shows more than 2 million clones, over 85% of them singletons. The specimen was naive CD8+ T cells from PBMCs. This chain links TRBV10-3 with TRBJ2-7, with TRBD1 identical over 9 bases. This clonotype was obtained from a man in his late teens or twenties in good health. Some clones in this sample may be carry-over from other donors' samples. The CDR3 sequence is CAIRQQGASYEQYF. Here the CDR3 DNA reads TGTGCCATCAGGCAACAGGGGGCATCCTACGAGCAGTACTTC.